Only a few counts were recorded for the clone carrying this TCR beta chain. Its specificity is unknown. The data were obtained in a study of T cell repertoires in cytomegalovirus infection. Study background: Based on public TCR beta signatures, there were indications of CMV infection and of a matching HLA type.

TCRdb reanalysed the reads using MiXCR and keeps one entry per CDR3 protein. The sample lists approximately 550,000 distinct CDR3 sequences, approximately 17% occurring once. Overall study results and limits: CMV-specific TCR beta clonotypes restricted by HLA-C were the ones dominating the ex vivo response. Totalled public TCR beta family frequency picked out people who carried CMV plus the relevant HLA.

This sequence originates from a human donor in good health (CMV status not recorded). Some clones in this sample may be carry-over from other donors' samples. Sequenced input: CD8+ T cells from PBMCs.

The CDR3 nucleotides are TGCGCCAGCAGCCACCCGACTAGCGGAGCCTACGAGCAGTACTTC. Translation gives CASSHPTSGAYEQYF. V is TRBV4-1 and J is TRBJ2-7, with TRBD2 matching 9 bases. Germline V gene sequence: CDR1 MGHRA, CDR2 YSYEKL. The ends lost 3 bases at V and 2 bases at J; junction bases unmatched: 5. CDR3 length equals 15 residues.